This TCR beta chain was profiled in a study of blood T cell repertoires in COVID-19. Overall study context: Sources were T cells, B-cell-depleted T cells, or PBMCs; the material itself was cDNA or gDNA.

The authors' processing: Amplification with reference gene primers provided the estimates of nucleated cell counts. TCRdb's copy holds only in-frame clones and misses some; the assay was immunoSEQ multiplex PCR. V and J calls and clone size come straight from that table; D and trimming were deduced from the DNA. The sample lists roughly 170,000 clones, around 90% seen once, with 20% to 30% in the top ten. Germline V lookup: CDR1 LNHDA, CDR2 SQIVND (reference sequence). CDR3 length: 13 amino acids. Trimming shortened V by 4 bases and J by 3 bases, and 8 bases separated the two germline ends. This clone occurred once.

The sample comprised peripheral blood. This chain links TRBV19 with TRBJ2-3; D unresolved. This TCR came from a man in his 60s with acute or convalescent COVID-19. CDR3 amino acids: CASSRAATDTQYF. DNA for the CDR3: TGTGCCAGTAGTAGAGCTGCTACAGATACGCAGTATTTT.